Presented here are 7 T cell receptor beta chains from one specimen sequenced in a study of blood T cell repertoires in COVID-19. TCRdb keeps only in-frame clones here, not all; method: immunoSEQ multiplex PCR. The data show 200,000 to 250,000 clones, around 80% seen once. The sample was peripheral blood. These receptors originate from a woman aged 70-85 years with acute or convalescent COVID-19.

The gene calls are TRBV12-5 and TRBJ1-1; possible D gene TRBD1, 6 bases. CDR3 length: 15 residues. V was clipped by 7 bases and J by 5 bases, with 20 bases between them. Germline CDR1 and CDR2: LGHNT and FRNRAP. This CDR3 reads CASAPPTGGWTEAFF. The CDR3, as DNA: TGTGCTAGTGCCCCCCCGACAGGTGGCTGGACTGAAGCTTTCTTT.

The chain carries TRBV11-2 and TRBJ2-1; 7 bases are shared with TRBD2. Germline V CDR1 and CDR2: SGHAT, FQNNGV. V lost 3 bases and J lost 3; bases outside the gene matches: 5. CDR3 size: 15 residues. The CDR3 reads CASSFATSFYNEQFF. The CDR3 DNA follows: TGTGCCAGCAGCTTCGCGACTAGCTTCTACAATGAGCAGTTCTTC.

The gene calls are TRBV29-1 and TRBJ2-2, with D perhaps TRBD1 (6 bases). The CDR3 extends over 15 amino acids. Deletions cut 4 bases from V and 2 bases from J, with 14 bases between. Germline V CDR1 and CDR2: SQVTM, ANQGSEA. The CDR3: CSVAHLQGNTGELFF. In DNA, the CDR3 is TGCAGCGTTGCCCACCTACAGGGCAACACCGGGGAGCTGTTTTTT.

The rearrangement uses TRBV7-2 and TRBJ1-1, with a possible D match to TRBD1 (6 bases). Germline CDR1 SGHTA, CDR2 FQGNSA. V was cut by 5 bases and J by 4 bases, with 14 bases left in between. The CDR3 length is 14 residues. The CDR3 DNA is TGTGCCAGCAGCCTATTACAGGGCGCCACTGAAGCTTTCTTT. This encodes CASSLLQGATEAFF.

The chain has TRBV7-6 and TRBJ2-7; D is uncertain. Germline-derived CDR1 and CDR2 are SGHVS and FNYEAQ. The CDR3 loop spans 17 amino acids. V lost 3 bases and J lost 2, with 20 bases in between. CDR3 loop: CASSFFPAPRQAYEQYF. CDR3 bases: TGTGCCAGCAGCTTTTTTCCCGCCCCAAGACAAGCCTACGAGCAGTACTTC.

The chain couples TRBV3-1 (or the pseudogene TRBV3-2) to TRBJ2-7; a possible D gene is TRBD2 (6 bases). Germline assignment: CDR1 LGHDT and CDR2 YNNKEL (reference sequence). This CDR3 region has 14 residues. V shed 5 bases and J shed 1 base, with 12 bases lying between them. The CDR3 region has the DNA TGTGCCAGCAGCATTGGGGGAGGTTCCTACGAGCAGTACTTC. Amino acids: CASSIGGGSYEQYF.

This clone was recorded a few times. The CDR3 nucleotides read TGTGCCAGCAGCCCGCAGCTAGCTAACTATGGCTACACCTTC. As protein: CASSPQLANYGYTF. The chain couples TRBV27 to TRBJ1-2; D not resolved. CDR1 is MNHEY and CDR2 is SMNVEV in the germline V gene (reference sequence). Trimming removed 6 bases from V and 0 bases from J, with 11 bases in between. This CDR3 contains 14 residues.